A single T cell receptor beta chain is shown here with its context. The entry originates in a study of shared clonotypes between healthy human individuals. The CDR3 spans 11 residues. Trimming shortened V by 5 bases and J by 10 bases, and 12 bases separated the two germline ends. Germline CDR1 and CDR2: GTSNPN and SVGIG (reference sequence). The table came from immunoSEQ multiplex PCR; TCRdb's copy has only in-frame clones and leaves some out. Among 2 million to 2.5 million clones, around 95% were seen once, and the ten largest hold roughly 0.13%. The material sequenced was naive CD4+ T cells sorted from blood. Subset of the sample: CD45RA+ positively selected. This TCR derives from a man between 18 and 29 years old in good health. This chain links TRBV30 with TRBJ2-1; no clear D. The CDR3 reads CAWDLGKEQFF. The CDR3 nucleotides read TGTGCCTGGGATCTGGGAAAGGAGCAGTTCTTC.